This T cell receptor beta chain came from a study of OX40 agonist ivuxolimab in advanced cancers. Sequencing used immunoSEQ multiplex PCR; TCRdb keeps in-frame clones, though not all of them. The sample contains around 30,000 clones, approximately 90% of which appear only once. The V gene's germline CDR1 is MNHEY and CDR2 SMNVEV (reference sequence). V dropped 5 bases and J dropped 3 bases, with 13 bases sitting between them. The CDR3 is 14 amino acids. The sequence came from an adult with an advanced solid tumor such as melanoma, head and neck, liver or kidney cancer. The input for sequencing was CD4+ or CD8+ T cells sorted from blood, taken in a trial of the OX40 agonist ivuxolimab. The genes are TRBV27 and TRBJ1-1, with D possibly being TRBD1 (6 bases). CDR3 bases: TGTGCCAGCAGTCTCATACAGGGCCACACTGAAGCTTTCTTT. This codes for CASSLIQGHTEAFF.